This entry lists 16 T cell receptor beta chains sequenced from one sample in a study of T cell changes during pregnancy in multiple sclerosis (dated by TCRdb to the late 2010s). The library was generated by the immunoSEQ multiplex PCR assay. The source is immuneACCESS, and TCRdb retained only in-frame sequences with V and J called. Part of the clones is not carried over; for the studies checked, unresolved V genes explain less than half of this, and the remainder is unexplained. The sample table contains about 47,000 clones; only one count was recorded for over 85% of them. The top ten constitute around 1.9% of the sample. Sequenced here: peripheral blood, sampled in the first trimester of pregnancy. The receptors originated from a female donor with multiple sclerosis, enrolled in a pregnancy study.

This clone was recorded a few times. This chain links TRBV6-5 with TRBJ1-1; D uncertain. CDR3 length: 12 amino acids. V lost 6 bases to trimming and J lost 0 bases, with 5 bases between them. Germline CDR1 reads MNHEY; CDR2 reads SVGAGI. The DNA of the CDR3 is TGTGCCAGCAGCCCCGTGAACACTGAAGCTTTCTTT. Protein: CASSPVNTEAFF.

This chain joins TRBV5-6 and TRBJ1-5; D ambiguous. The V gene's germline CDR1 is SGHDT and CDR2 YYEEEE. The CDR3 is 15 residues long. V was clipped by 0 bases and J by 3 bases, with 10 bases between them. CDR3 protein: CASSLAFGHNQPQHF. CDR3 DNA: TGTGCCAGCAGCTTGGCTTTTGGGCACAATCAGCCCCAGCATTTT. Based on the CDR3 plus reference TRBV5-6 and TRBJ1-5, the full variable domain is DAGVTQSPTHLIKTRGQQVTLRCSPKSGHDTVSWYQQALGQGPQFIFQYYEEEERQRGNFPDRFSGHQFPNYSSELNVNALLLGDSALYLCASSLAFGHNQPQHFGDGTRLSIL.

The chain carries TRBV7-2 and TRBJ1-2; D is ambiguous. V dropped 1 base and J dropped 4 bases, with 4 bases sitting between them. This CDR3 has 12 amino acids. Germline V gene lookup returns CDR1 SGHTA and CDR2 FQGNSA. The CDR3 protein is CASSLGVYGYTF. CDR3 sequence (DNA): TGTGCCAGCAGCTTAGGCGTCTATGGCTACACCTTC.

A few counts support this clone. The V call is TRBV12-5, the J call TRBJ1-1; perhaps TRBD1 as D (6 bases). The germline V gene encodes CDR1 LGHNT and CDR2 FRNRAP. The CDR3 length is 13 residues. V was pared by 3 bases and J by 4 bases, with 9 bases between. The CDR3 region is CASGFLDSTEAFF. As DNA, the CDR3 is TGTGCTAGTGGTTTCCTGGACAGCACTGAAGCTTTCTTT.

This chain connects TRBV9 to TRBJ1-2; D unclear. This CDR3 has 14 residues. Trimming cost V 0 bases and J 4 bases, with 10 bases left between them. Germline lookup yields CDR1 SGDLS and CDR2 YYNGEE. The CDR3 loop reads CASSVGTGSYGYTF. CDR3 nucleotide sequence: TGTGCCAGCAGCGTAGGAACGGGTTCCTATGGCTACACCTTC.

CDR3 protein: CSATGDRERGSPLHF. The CDR3 region has the DNA TGCAGCGCTACCGGGGACAGGGAGAGAGGTTCACCCCTCCACTTT. The chain combines TRBV29-1 with TRBJ1-6; TRBD1 matches 9 bases. The CDR3 is 15 amino acids. Germline V gives CDR1 SQVTM, CDR2 ANQGSEA. V was clipped by 7 bases and J by 9 bases; unmatched bases: 13.

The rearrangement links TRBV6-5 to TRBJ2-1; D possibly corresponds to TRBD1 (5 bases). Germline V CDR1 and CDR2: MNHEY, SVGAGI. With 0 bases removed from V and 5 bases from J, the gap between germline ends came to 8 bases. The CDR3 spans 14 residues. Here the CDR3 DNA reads TGTGCCAGCAGTTACTCCAGGGCTCACAATGAGCAGTTCTTC. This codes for CASSYSRAHNEQFF.

CDR3 region: CASSAPGQKVTGELFF. DNA for the CDR3: TGCGCCAGCAGCGCCCCGGGACAGAAGGTCACCGGGGAGCTGTTTTTT. The rearrangement joins TRBV10-2 to TRBJ2-2, with 7 bases fitting TRBD1. CDR1 is WSHSY and CDR2 is SAAADI in the germline V gene. The CDR3 runs to 16 residues. After removal of 6 bases from V and 4 bases from J, the junction contained 11 bases not matched to a gene.

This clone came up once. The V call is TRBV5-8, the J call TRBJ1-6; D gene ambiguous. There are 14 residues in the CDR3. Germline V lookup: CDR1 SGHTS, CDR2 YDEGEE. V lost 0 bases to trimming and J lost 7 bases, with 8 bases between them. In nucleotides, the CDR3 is TGTGCCAGCAGCTTGGTCGTTTTAAATTCACCCCTCCACTTT. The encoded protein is CASSLVVLNSPLHF.

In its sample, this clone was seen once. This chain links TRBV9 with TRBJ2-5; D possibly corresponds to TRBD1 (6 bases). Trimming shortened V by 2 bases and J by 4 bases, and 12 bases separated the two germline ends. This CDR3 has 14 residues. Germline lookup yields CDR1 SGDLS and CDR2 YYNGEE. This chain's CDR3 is CASSVTGHGETQYF. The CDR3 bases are TGTGCCAGCAGCGTGACGGGACACGGAGAGACCCAGTACTTC.

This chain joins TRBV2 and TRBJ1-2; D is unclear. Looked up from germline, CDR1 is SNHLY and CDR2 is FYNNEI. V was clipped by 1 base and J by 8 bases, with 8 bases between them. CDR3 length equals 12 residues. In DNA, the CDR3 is TGTGCCAGCAGTGAAGTGCAACGGGGCTACACCTTC. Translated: CASSEVQRGYTF. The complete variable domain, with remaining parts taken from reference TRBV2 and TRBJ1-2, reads EPEVTQTPSHQVTQMGQEVILRCVPISNHLYFYWYRQILGQKVEFLVSFYNNEISEKSEIFDDQFSVERPDGSNFTLKIRSTKLEDSAMYFCASSEVQRGYTFGSGTRLTVV.

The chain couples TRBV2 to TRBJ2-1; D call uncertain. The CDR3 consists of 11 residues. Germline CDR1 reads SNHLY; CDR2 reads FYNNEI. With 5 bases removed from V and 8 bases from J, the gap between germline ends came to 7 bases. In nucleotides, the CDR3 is TGTGCCAGCAGTTCCGACTATGAGCAGTTCTTC. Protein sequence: CASSSDYEQFF.

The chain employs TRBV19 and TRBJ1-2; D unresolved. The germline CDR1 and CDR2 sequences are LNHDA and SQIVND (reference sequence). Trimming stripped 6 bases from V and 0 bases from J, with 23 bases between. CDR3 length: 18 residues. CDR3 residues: CASSKYGDQFYANYGYTF. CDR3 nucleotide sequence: TGTGCCAGTAGCAAATACGGGGATCAATTTTATGCTAACTATGGCTACACCTTC. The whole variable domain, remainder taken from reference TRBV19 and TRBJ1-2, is DGGITQSPKYLFRKEGQNVTLSCEQNLNHDAMYWYRQDPGQGLRLIYYSQIVNDFQKGDIAEGYSVSREKKESFPLTVTSAQKNPTAFYLCASSKYGDQFYANYGYTFGSGTRLTVV.

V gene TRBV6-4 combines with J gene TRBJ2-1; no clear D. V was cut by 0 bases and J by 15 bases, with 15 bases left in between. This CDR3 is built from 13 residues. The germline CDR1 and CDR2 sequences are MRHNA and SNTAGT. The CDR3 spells CASSDSTGIPMFF. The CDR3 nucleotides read TGTGCCAGCAGTGACTCGACGGGTATCCCCATGTTCTTC.

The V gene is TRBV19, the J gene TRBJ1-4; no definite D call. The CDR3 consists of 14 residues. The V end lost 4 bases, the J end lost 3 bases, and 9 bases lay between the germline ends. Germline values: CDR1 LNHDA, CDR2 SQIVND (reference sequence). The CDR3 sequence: CASSRSGANEKLFF. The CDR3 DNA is TGTGCCAGTAGTAGGTCGGGAGCTAATGAAAAACTGTTTTTT.

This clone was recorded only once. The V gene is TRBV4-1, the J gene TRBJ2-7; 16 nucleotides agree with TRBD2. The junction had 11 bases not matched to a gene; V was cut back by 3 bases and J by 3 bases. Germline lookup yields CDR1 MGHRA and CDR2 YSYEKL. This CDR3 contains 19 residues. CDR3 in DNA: TGCGCCAGCAGCCATCCGGGACTAGCGGGGGGGCCCAACAACTACGAGCAGTACTTC. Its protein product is CASSHPGLAGGPNNYEQYF.